The clone carrying this T cell receptor beta chain was counted only a few times. These data come from a study of blood T cell repertoires in COVID-19. Whole-study context: Researchers got acute and convalescent COVID-19 samples from the United States, Italy and Spain. Sources were T cells, B-cell-depleted T cells, or PBMCs; the material itself was cDNA or gDNA.

Germline CDR1 reads SGHAT; CDR2 reads FQNNGV. The CDR3 runs to 15 residues. Trimming removed 3 bases at V and 2 bases at J, with 13 bases between. The method was immunoSEQ multiplex PCR; TCRdb's version includes in-frame clones alone and lacks a portion of them. In the table there are about 44,000 clones, about 86% of which are singletons. What was sequenced was peripheral blood. The TCR was taken from a human donor in a cohort sampled during active COVID-19. This rearrangement joins TRBV11-2 to TRBJ2-5; weak D call: TRBD2 (7 bases). CDR3 amino acids: CASSFSGGPQETQYF. In DNA form, the CDR3 reads TGTGCCAGCAGCTTTTCCGGGGGGCCGCAAGAGACCCAGTACTTC.